The 6 T cell receptor beta chains reported below all come from one sample, sequenced in a study of memory CD4+ T cells and cytomegalovirus serostatus. The sort gate was single viable CD3+CD4+CD8-CD45RO+ cells for memory CD4+ T cells. TCRdb's table, derived via immunoSEQ multiplex PCR, lists solely in-frame clones and lacks some. The table includes under 40,000 clones, 65% to 80% detected once. The sample taken for sequencing was memory CD4+ T cells from blood. Receptor source: an adult in good health and CMV-seropositive.

This clone has just a few counts. The chain has TRBV11-2 and TRBJ1-5; D remains ambiguous. Germline CDR1 and CDR2: SGHAT and FQNNGV. The CDR3 covers 14 residues. Trimming took 3 bases from V and 7 from J, leaving 13 bases between them. The CDR3 loop is CASSFTGREQPQHF. The DNA of the CDR3 is TGTGCCAGCAGCTTTACTGGGCGGGAACAGCCCCAGCATTTT.

V usage is TRBV5-1 and J usage is TRBJ2-3; 7 bases are shared with TRBD1. The trim removed 4 bases at V and 8 bases at J, leaving 10 bases unmatched. CDR3 size: 14 residues. Germline CDR1 reads SGHRS; CDR2 reads YFSETQ. In DNA, the CDR3 is TGCGCCAGCAGCCCCGACAGGGAAGGGACTACGCAGTATTTT. Translation: CASSPDREGTTQYF.

V usage is TRBV11-3 and J usage is TRBJ2-3, with TRBD2 identical over 8 bases. Germline V lookup: CDR1 SGHNT, CDR2 YENEEA. The CDR3 covers 14 residues. Trimming cost V 7 bases and J 4 bases; bases outside gene matches: 7. Written as DNA, the CDR3 is TGTGCCAGCAAAGCGGGAGAAACGGCAGATACGCAGTATTTT. Its translation: CASKAGETADTQYF.

The J gene is TRBJ1-5, the V gene TRBV11-2, with D unresolved. The CDR3 runs 15 residues. CDR1 and CDR2 from the germline V gene are SGHAT and FQNNGV. Trimming stripped 0 bases from V and 2 bases from J, with 8 bases between. DNA of the CDR3: TGTGCCAGCAGCTTAGATCTGGGTGGCAATCAGCCCCAGCATTTT. Amino acid sequence: CASSLDLGGNQPQHF.

This chain uses TRBV9 with TRBJ1-1; D may be TRBD1 (5 bases). There are 14 residues in the CDR3. Germline values: CDR1 SGDLS, CDR2 YYNGEE. V lost 6 bases and J 3 bases, leaving 15 bases between the germline ends. The CDR3 DNA is TGTGCCAGCAACCCAGGGACCGCGTACACTGAAGCTTTCTTT. This gives the protein CASNPGTAYTEAFF.

The V call is TRBV7-2, the J call TRBJ2-1, with a weak D call TRBD2 (6 bases). CDR1 is SGHTA and CDR2 is FQGNSA in the germline V gene. The ends were cut back, 2 bases at V and 1 base at J, with 18 bases in the middle. This CDR3 region has 18 residues. CDR3 DNA: TGTGCCAGCAGCTTAAGCTCGGACGGGAGTAAGTCCTACAATGAGCAGTTCTTC. Protein sequence: CASSLSSDGSKSYNEQFF.